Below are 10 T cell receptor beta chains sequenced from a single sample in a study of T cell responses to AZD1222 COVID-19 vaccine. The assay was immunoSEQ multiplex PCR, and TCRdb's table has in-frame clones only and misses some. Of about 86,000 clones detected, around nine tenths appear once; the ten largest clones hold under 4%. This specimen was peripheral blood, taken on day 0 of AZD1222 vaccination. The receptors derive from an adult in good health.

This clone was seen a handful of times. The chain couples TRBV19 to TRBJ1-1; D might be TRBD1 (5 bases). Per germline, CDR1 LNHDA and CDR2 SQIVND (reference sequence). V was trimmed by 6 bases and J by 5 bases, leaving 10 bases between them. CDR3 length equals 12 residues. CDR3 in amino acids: CASSRAGTEAFF. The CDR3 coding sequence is TGTGCCAGTAGCAGGGCGGGTACTGAAGCTTTCTTT.

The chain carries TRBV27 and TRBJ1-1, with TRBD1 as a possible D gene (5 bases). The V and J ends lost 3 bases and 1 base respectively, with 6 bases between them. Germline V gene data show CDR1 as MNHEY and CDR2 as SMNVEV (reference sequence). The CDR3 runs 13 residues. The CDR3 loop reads CASSFDRNTEAFF. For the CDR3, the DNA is TGTGCCAGCAGTTTCGACAGGAACACTGAAGCTTTCTTT.

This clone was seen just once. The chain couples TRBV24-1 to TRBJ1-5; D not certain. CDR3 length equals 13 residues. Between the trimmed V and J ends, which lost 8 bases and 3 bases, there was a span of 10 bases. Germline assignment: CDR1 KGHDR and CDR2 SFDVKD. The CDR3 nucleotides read TGTGCCACCAATTCCCGTGCCAATCAGCCCCAGCATTTT. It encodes CATNSRANQPQHF.

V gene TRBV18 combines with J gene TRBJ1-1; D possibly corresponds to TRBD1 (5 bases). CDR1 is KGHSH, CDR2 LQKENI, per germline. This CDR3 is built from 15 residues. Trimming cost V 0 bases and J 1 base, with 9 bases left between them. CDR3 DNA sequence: TGTGCCAGCTCACCACCGGGGGTAACGAACACTGAAGCTTTCTTT. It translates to CASSPPGVTNTEAFF.

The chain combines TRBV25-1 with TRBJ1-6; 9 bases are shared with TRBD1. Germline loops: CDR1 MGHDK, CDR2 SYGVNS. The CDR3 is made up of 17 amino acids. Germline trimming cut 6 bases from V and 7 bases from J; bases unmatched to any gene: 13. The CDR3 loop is CASREPGTGLTNSPLHF. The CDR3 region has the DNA TGTGCCAGCAGAGAACCCGGGACAGGGCTTACCAATTCACCCCTCCACTTT. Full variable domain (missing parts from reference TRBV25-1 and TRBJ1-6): EADIYQTPRYLVIGTGKKITLECSQTMGHDKMYWYQQDPGMELHLIHYSYGVNSTEKGDLSSESTVSRIRTEHFPLTLESARPSHTSQYLCASREPGTGLTNSPLHFGNGTRLTVT.

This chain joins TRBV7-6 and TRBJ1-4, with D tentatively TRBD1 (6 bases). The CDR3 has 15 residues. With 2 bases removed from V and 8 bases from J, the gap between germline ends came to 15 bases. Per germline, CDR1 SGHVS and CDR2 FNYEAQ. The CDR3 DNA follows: TGTGCCAGCAGCTTAACGGGGGGCCTTAGGGAAAAACTGTTTTTT. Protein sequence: CASSLTGGLREKLFF. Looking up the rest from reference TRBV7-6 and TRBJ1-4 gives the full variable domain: GAGVSQSPRYKVTKRGQDVALRCDPISGHVSLYWYRQALGQGPEFLTYFNYEAQQDKSGLPNDRFSAERPEGSISTLTIQRTEQRDSAMYRCASSLTGGLREKLFFGSGTQLSVL.

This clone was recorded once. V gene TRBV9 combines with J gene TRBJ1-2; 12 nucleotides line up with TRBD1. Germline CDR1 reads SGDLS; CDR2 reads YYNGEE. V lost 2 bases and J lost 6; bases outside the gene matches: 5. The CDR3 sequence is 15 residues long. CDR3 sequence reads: CASSVRDRGLDGYTF. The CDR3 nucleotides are TGTGCCAGCAGCGTCCGGGACAGGGGGCTGGATGGCTACACCTTC.

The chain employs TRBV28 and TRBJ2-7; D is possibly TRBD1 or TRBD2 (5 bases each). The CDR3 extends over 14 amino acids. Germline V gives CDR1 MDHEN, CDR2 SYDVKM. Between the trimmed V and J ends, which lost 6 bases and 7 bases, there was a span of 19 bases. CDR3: CASSSTGASVEQYF. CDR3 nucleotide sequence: TGTGCCAGCAGCTCAACCGGGGCCTCCGTGGAGCAGTACTTC.

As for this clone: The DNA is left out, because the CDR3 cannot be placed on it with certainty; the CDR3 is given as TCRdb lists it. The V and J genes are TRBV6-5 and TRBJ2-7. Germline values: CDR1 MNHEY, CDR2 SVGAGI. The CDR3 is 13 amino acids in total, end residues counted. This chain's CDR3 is CASASGQDYEQYF.

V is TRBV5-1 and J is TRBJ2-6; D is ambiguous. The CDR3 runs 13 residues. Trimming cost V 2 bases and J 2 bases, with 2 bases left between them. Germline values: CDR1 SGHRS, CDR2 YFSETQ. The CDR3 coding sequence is TGCGCCAGCAGCTTACCTGGGGCCAACGTCCTGACTTTC. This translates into CASSLPGANVLTF.